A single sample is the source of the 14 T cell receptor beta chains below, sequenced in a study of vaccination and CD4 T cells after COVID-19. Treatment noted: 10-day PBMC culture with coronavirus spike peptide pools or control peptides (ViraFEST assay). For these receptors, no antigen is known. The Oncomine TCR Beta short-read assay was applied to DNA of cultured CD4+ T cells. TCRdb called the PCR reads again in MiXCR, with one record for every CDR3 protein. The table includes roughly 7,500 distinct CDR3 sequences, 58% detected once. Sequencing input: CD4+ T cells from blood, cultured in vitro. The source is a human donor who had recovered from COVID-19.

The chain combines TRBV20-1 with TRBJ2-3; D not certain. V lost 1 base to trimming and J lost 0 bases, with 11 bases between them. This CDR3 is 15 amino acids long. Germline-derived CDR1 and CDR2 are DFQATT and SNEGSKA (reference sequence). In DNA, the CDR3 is TGCAGTGCTAGAGCCATTAGCTTTAGCACAGATACGCAGTATTTT. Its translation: CSARAISFSTDTQYF.

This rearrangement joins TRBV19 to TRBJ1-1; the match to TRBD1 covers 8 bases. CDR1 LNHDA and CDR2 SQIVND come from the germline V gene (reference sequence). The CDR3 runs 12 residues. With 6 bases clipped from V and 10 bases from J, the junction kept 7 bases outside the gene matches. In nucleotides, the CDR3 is TGTGCCAGTAGCAGACAGGGGAATGTAGCTTTCTTT. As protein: CASSRQGNVAFF.

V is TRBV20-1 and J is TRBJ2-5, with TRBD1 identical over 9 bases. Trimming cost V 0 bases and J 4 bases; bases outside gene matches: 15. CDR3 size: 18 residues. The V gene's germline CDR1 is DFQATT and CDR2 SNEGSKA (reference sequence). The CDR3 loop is CSARDQGGQGRVRETQYF. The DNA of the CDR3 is TGCAGTGCTAGAGATCAGGGGGGACAGGGAAGGGTAAGAGAGACCCAGTACTTC.

CDR3 amino acids: CASRLGSNQPQHF. CDR3 coding DNA: TGTGCCAGCAGGTTGGGGAGCAATCAGCCCCAGCATTTT. This chain joins TRBV2 and TRBJ1-5; D ambiguous. This CDR3 has 13 amino acids. With 6 bases removed from V and 1 base from J, the gap between germline ends came to 7 bases. Germline V lookup: CDR1 SNHLY, CDR2 FYNNEI.

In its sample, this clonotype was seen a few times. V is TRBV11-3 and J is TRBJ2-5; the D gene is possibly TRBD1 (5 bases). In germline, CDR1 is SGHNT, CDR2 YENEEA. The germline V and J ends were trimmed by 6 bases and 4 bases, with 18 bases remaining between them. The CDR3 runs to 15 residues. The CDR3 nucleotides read TGTGCCAGCAGTCTCGAAGCAGGGTGGCGAGAGACCCAGTACTTC. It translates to CASSLEAGWRETQYF.

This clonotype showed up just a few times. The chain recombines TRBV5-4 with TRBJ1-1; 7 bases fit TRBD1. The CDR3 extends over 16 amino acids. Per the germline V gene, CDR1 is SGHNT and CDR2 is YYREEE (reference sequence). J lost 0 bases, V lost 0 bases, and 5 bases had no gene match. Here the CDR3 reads CASSLGKGAMNTEAFF. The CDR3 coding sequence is TGTGCCAGCAGCTTGGGGAAGGGGGCAATGAACACTGAAGCTTTCTTT.

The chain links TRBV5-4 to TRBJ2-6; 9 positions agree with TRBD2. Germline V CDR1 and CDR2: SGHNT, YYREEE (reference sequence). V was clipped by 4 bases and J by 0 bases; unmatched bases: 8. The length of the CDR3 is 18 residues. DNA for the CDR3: TGTGCCAGCAGCCCCGGGGGTAGCGGGGGCTCTGGGGCCAACGTCCTGACTTTC. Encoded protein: CASSPGGSGGSGANVLTF. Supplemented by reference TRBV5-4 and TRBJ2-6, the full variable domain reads ETGVTQSPTHLIKTRGQQVTLRCSSQSGHNTVSWYQQALGQGPQFIFQYYREEENGRGNFPPRFSGLQFPNYSSELNVNALELDDSALYLCASSPGGSGGSGANVLTFGAGSRLTVL.

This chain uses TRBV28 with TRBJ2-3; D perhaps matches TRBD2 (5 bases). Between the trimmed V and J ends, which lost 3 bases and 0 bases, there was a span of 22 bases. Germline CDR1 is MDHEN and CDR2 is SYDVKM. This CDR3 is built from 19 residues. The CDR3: CASSFSVSMAGLSTDTQYF. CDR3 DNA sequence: TGTGCCAGCAGTTTCTCCGTAAGCATGGCGGGCCTTAGCACAGATACGCAGTATTTT.

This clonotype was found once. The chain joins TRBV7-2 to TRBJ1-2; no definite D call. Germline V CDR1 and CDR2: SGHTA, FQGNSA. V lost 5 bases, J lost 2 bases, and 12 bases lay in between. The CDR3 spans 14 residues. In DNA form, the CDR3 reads TGTGCCAGCAGCCCACTCGGGGTCAACTATGGCTACACCTTC. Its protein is CASSPLGVNYGYTF. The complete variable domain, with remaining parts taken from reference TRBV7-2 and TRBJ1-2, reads GAGVSQSPSNKVTEKGKDVELRCDPISGHTALYWYRQSLGQGLEFLIYFQGNSAPDKSGLPSDRFSAERTGGSVSTLTIQRTQQEDSAVYLCASSPLGVNYGYTFGSGTRLTVV.

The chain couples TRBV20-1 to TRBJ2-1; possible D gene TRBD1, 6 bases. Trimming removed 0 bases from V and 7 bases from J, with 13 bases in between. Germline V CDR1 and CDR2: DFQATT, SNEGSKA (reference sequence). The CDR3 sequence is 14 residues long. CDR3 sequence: CSARDPRGGNEQFF. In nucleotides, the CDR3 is TGCAGTGCTAGAGATCCCCGAGGGGGAAATGAGCAGTTCTTC.

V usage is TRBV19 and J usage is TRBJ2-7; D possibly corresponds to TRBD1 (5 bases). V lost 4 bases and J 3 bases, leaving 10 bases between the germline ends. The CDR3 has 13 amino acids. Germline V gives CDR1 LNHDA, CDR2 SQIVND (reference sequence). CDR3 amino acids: CASSKQARYEQYF. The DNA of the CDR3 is TGTGCCAGTAGTAAACAGGCACGCTACGAGCAGTACTTC.

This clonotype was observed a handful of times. The chain's CDR3 is CASSEIAGGTDTQYF. Written as DNA, the CDR3 is TGTGCCAGCAGTGAAATAGCGGGGGGCACAGATACGCAGTATTTT. The V and J genes are TRBV6-4 and TRBJ2-3; 9 bases match TRBD2. The CDR3 has 15 amino acids. V lost 3 bases, J lost 1 base, and 2 bases stayed unmatched. Germline CDR1 is MRHNA and CDR2 is SNTAGT.

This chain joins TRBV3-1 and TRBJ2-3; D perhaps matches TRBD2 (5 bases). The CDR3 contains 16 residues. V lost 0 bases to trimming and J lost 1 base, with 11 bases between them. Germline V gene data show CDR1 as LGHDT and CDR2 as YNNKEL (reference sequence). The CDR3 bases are TGTGCCAGCAGCCAAGATCTGGCCGGGGGCACAGATACGCAGTATTTT. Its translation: CASSQDLAGGTDTQYF.

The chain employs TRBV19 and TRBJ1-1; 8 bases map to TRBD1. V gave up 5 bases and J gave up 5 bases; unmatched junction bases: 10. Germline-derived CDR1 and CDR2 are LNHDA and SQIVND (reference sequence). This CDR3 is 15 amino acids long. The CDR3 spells CASSFAGGARTEAFF. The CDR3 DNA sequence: TGTGCCAGTAGTTTCGCAGGGGGCGCGCGAACTGAAGCTTTCTTT.